The 31 T cell receptor beta chains below all came from one sample that was sequenced in a study of Ad26.COV2.S vaccination and SARS-CoV-2 variants. Profiled with immunoSEQ multiplex PCR; TCRdb holds only in-frame clones, not every one. The sample yields 440,000 or so clones, 80% to 90% seen once. This sample's treatment: about 20 received Ad26.COV2.S at low or high dose, single or two shots; about 5 received placebo; per-sample allocation not given. Day 63 after the first vaccine or placebo injection was the time point for sampling. The sample consisted of peripheral blood, taken in a trial of Ad26.COV2.S vaccine versus placebo. These receptors all stem from a person between 18 and 60 years old who received the Ad26.COV2.S COVID-19 vaccine or a placebo.

J is TRBJ2-1 and V is TRBV7-3; D perhaps matches TRBD1 (6 bases). Germline CDR1 reads SGHTA; CDR2 reads FQGTGA. With 1 base removed from V and 7 bases from J, the gap between germline ends came to 8 bases. CDR3 length: 13 residues. As DNA, the CDR3 is TGTGCCAGCAGCTTAAAAGGGGGAAATGAGCAGTTCTTC. Translation gives CASSLKGGNEQFF.

The genes are TRBV10-3 and TRBJ2-1; 8 nucleotides agree with TRBD2. CDR3 length: 14 residues. Germline loops: CDR1 ENHRY, CDR2 SYGVKD. V lost 4 bases, J lost 4 bases, and 3 bases stayed unmatched. CDR3 in DNA: TGTGCCATCAGTGGGACGGGAGGGTACAATGAGCAGTTCTTC. Its translation: CAISGTGGYNEQFF.

The rearrangement joins TRBV27 to TRBJ1-1, with no clear D. The CDR3 runs 18 residues. Germline-derived CDR1 and CDR2 are MNHEY and SMNVEV (reference sequence). V lost 3 bases and J 2 bases, leaving 22 bases between the germline ends. CDR3 loop: CASSFSQFETTSNTEAFF. In DNA form, the CDR3 reads TGTGCCAGCAGTTTTTCCCAATTCGAGACCACTTCAAACACTGAAGCTTTCTTT.

This CDR3 reads CASSQGIRGDQPQHF. The CDR3 DNA sequence: TGTGCCAGCAGCCAAGGGATCAGGGGCGATCAGCCCCAGCATTTT. The chain employs TRBV4-2 and TRBJ1-5; tentative D call: TRBD1 (6 bases). V was clipped by 1 base and J by 5 bases, with 12 bases between them. The germline V gene has CDR1 LGHNA and CDR2 YNFKEQ. This CDR3 is built from 15 residues.

The rearrangement joins TRBV5-1 to TRBJ2-5, with 12 positions matching TRBD2. Germline values: CDR1 SGHRS, CDR2 YFSETQ. V lost 4 bases, J lost 3 bases, and 7 bases stayed unmatched. This CDR3 is built from 16 residues. In nucleotides, the CDR3 is TGCGCCAGCAGCGTGGGTACTAGCGGGGGGAAAGAGACCCAGTACTTC. Residues: CASSVGTSGGKETQYF.

This clone occurred once. The chain uses TRBV2 and TRBJ2-1; D possibly uses TRBD1 or TRBD2 (5 bases each). The germline V gene encodes CDR1 SNHLY and CDR2 FYNNEI. The CDR3 runs to 17 residues. Trimming pared 0 bases from V and 8 bases from J, leaving 20 bases between. The CDR3 here is CASSEAPRGKRRDEQFF. The DNA of the CDR3 is TGTGCCAGCAGTGAAGCACCGAGGGGAAAGCGAAGAGATGAGCAGTTCTTC.

This chain joins TRBV5-8 and TRBJ1-4; D is perhaps TRBD1 (6 bases). The CDR3 has 15 amino acids. Germline CDR1 and CDR2: SGHTS and YDEGEE. Deletions cut 4 bases from V and 0 bases from J, with 10 bases between. The CDR3 DNA reads as TGTGCCAGCAGCGACTACAGGGCAACTAATGAAAAACTGTTTTTT. Amino acids: CASSDYRATNEKLFF.

The chain has TRBV18 and TRBJ2-7; D might be TRBD1 or TRBD2, each matching 5 bases. The CDR3 covers 14 residues. Germline assignment: CDR1 KGHSH and CDR2 LQKENI. V was cut by 5 bases and J by 2 bases, with 13 bases left in between. CDR3 loop: CASSSRDGTYEQYF. DNA for the CDR3: TGTGCCAGCTCATCCCGGGACGGGACCTACGAGCAGTACTTC.

The rearrangement links TRBV12-2 to TRBJ2-1; the D segment call TRBD1 is taken from the table without a DNA check. TRBV12-2 is deemed a pseudogene. This CDR3 has 18 residues. The CDR3 reads CASRLGSPPGSTYNEQFF. CDR3 nucleotides: TGTGCAAGTCGCTTAGGAAGTCCTCCAGGATCGACCTACAATGAGCAGTTCTTC.

This clone was recorded a few times. The chain couples TRBV7-9 to TRBJ2-2, with a weak D call TRBD2 (7 bases). V was trimmed by 3 bases and J by 7 bases, leaving 12 bases between them. The CDR3 is made up of 14 amino acids. Germline loops: CDR1 SEHNR, CDR2 FQNEAQ (reference sequence). CDR3 nucleotide sequence: TGTGCCAGCAGCTTCGGGGGGCAGAGCGGGGAGCTGTTTTTT. Its translation: CASSFGGQSGELFF.

The rearrangement uses TRBV9 and TRBJ2-3; a weak D match, TRBD1 (6 bases). Germline loops: CDR1 SGDLS, CDR2 YYNGEE. CDR3 size: 18 residues. The V end lost 0 bases, the J end lost 0 bases, and 17 bases lay between the germline ends. CDR3 coding DNA: TGTGCCAGCAGCGTAGGGGGGACAAGCCTTTATAGCACAGATACGCAGTATTTT. Encoded protein: CASSVGGTSLYSTDTQYF. Filled out from reference TRBV9 and TRBJ2-3, the complete variable domain reads DSGVTQTPKHLITATGQRVTLRCSPRSGDLSVYWYQQSLDQGLQFLIQYYNGEERAKGNILERFSAQQFPDLHSELNLSSLELGDSALYFCASSVGGTSLYSTDTQYFGPGTRLTVL.

This CDR3 reads CSASSGLKNEQFF. Here the CDR3 DNA reads TGCAGTGCTAGTTCAGGTCTTAAGAATGAGCAGTTCTTC. V is TRBV20-1 and J is TRBJ2-1; D ambiguous. V was clipped by 3 bases and J by 7 bases, with 13 bases between them. The germline CDR1 and CDR2 sequences are DFQATT and SNEGSKA (reference sequence). The CDR3 sequence is 13 residues long.

The chain's CDR3 is CASSLAPGQYEAEAFF. CDR3 sequence (DNA): TGTGCCAGCAGTCTAGCCCCGGGACAGTACGAAGCTGAAGCTTTCTTT. The J gene is TRBJ1-1, the V gene TRBV27; 7 bases match TRBD1. The germline CDR1 and CDR2 sequences are MNHEY and SMNVEV (reference sequence). V trimming: 5 bases; J trimming: 6 bases; junction bases outside the gene matches: 15. This CDR3 is 16 amino acids long.

The CDR3: CASSPRDPMNTEAFF. The DNA for the CDR3 is TGTGCCAGCAGCCCTCGGGACCCCATGAACACTGAAGCTTTCTTT. The chain carries TRBV4-2 and TRBJ1-1; D may be TRBD1 (5 bases). CDR3 size: 15 residues. The germline CDR1 and CDR2 sequences are LGHNA and YNFKEQ. V was clipped by 4 bases and J by 0 bases, with 12 bases between them.

The chain carries TRBV30 and TRBJ1-4; a weak D match, TRBD1 (5 bases). Deletions cut 7 bases from V and 6 bases from J, with 15 bases between. CDR1 and CDR2 from the germline V gene are GTSNPN and SVGIG (reference sequence). The CDR3 is made up of 13 amino acids. The CDR3 nucleotides read TGTGCCTACCGACGCGGAGGGGATGAAAAACTGTTTTTT. Protein: CAYRRGGDEKLFF. Full variable domain (outside the CDR3, taken from reference TRBV30 and TRBJ1-4): SQTIHQWPATLVQPVGSPLSLECTVEGTSNPNLYWYRQAAGRGLQLLFYSVGIGQISSEVPQNLSASRPQDRQFILSSKKLLLSDSGFYLCAYRRGGDEKLFFGSGTQLSVL.

V gene TRBV2 combines with J gene TRBJ1-3, with D maybe TRBD1 (5 bases). CDR1 SNHLY and CDR2 FYNNEI come from the germline V gene. This CDR3 is built from 17 residues. V was pared by 0 bases and J by 1 base, with 13 bases between. The CDR3 loop is CASSEAGLTHSGNTIYF. The CDR3 nucleotides read TGTGCCAGCAGTGAAGCGGGACTGACTCATTCTGGAAACACCATATATTTT.

The chain has TRBV9 and TRBJ2-3; D is possibly TRBD2 (5 bases). CDR1 SGDLS and CDR2 YYNGEE come from the germline V gene. With 4 bases removed from V and 1 base from J, the gap between germline ends came to 13 bases. The CDR3 length is 15 residues. The CDR3 sequence: CASSLILEGTDTQYF. The CDR3 DNA reads as TGTGCCAGCAGCCTAATCCTGGAGGGCACAGATACGCAGTATTTT.

J is TRBJ2-3 and V is TRBV6-6, with TRBD2 identical over 12 bases. The V gene end was trimmed by 2 bases and the J gene end by 3 bases; junction bases not matched to a gene: 3. The CDR3 is made up of 16 amino acids. Germline lookup yields CDR1 MNHNY and CDR2 SVGAGI (reference sequence). Here the CDR3 reads CASSYRLAGATDTQYF. CDR3 in DNA: TGTGCCAGCAGTTACCGACTAGCGGGAGCGACAGATACGCAGTATTTT.

This clone was recorded only once. The chain joins TRBV7-9 to TRBJ2-7; possibly TRBD1 for D (5 bases). Germline CDR1 SEHNR, CDR2 FQNEAQ (reference sequence). Trimming left V 5 bases short and J 0 bases short, with 11 bases between. The CDR3 loop spans 14 amino acids. This CDR3 reads CASSTRQSSYEQYF. DNA for the CDR3: TGTGCCAGCAGCACCCGACAGAGCTCCTACGAGCAGTACTTC.

The chain recombines TRBV9 with TRBJ2-1; the match to TRBD2 covers 7 bases. This CDR3 is built from 16 residues. Germline-derived CDR1 and CDR2 are SGDLS and YYNGEE. V was pared by 3 bases and J by 3 bases, with 9 bases of the junction left unmatched. For the CDR3, the DNA is TGTGCCAGCAGCGGCCCTGAGGCGGGAGACTACAATGAGCAGTTCTTC. Translation: CASSGPEAGDYNEQFF. Full variable domain (missing parts from reference TRBV9 and TRBJ2-1): DSGVTQTPKHLITATGQRVTLRCSPRSGDLSVYWYQQSLDQGLQFLIQYYNGEERAKGNILERFSAQQFPDLHSELNLSSLELGDSALYFCASSGPEAGDYNEQFFGPGTRLTVL.

The rearrangement uses TRBV24-1 and TRBJ2-3; possibly TRBD2 for D (6 bases). The germline V gene has CDR1 KGHDR and CDR2 SFDVKD. V was clipped by 4 bases and J by 4 bases, with 11 bases between them. The CDR3 has 14 amino acids. The CDR3 coding sequence is TGTGCCACCAGTGACCGGGAGACAGCAGATACGCAGTATTTT. As protein: CATSDRETADTQYF.

V gene TRBV3-1 (or the pseudogene TRBV3-2) combines with J gene TRBJ2-5, with D hard to call. This CDR3 spans 14 amino acids. CDR1 and CDR2 from the germline V gene are LGHDT and YNNKEL (reference sequence). V lost 2 bases, J lost 1 base, and 8 bases lay in between. The DNA of the CDR3 is TGTGCCAGCAGCCAACAGATGGCCCAAGAGACCCAGTACTTC. This encodes CASSQQMAQETQYF.

This clone was recorded only once. The gene calls are TRBV4-1 and TRBJ2-1, with 8 bases fitting TRBD2. Trimming at V came to 1 base and at J to 0 bases, leaving 5 bases not matched to a gene. There are 17 residues in the CDR3. Germline V gives CDR1 MGHRA, CDR2 YSYEKL. The CDR3 sequence is CASSQGGGGSSYNEQFF. The CDR3 nucleotides read TGCGCCAGCAGCCAAGGGGGCGGGGGGAGCTCCTACAATGAGCAGTTCTTC.

The chain joins TRBV6-4 to TRBJ2-3, with TRBD2 identical over 10 bases. The CDR3 totals 15 residues. The trim removed 6 bases at V and 0 bases at J, leaving 3 bases unmatched. Germline V gives CDR1 MRHNA, CDR2 SNTAGT. The CDR3 nucleotides read TGTGCCAGCAGCCGAGCGGGAGGGAGCACAGATACGCAGTATTTT. Translated: CASSRAGGSTDTQYF.

The V call is TRBV7-2, the J call TRBJ2-7, with D perhaps TRBD1 (6 bases). CDR3 length: 15 residues. Germline CDR1 is SGHTA and CDR2 is FQGNSA. V was shortened by 2 bases and J by 2 bases, with 13 bases between the two germline ends. The CDR3 sequence: CASSLQPGVPYEQYF. The CDR3 DNA reads TGTGCCAGCAGCTTACAGCCAGGGGTCCCCTACGAGCAGTACTTC.

In the case of this clone: At the DNA level, this CDR3 is encoded by other sequences in the same sample as well. The chain links TRBV5-1 to TRBJ1-5; TRBD1 aligns across 9 bases. The CDR3 contains 15 residues. The ends lost 0 bases at V and 2 bases at J; junction bases unmatched: 0. The germline gives CDR1 SGHRS, CDR2 YFSETQ. The CDR3 is CASSLGQGGNQPQHF. DNA for the CDR3: TGCGCCAGCAGCTTGGGACAGGGGGGCAATCAGCCCCAGCATTTT.

V gene TRBV15 combines with J gene TRBJ2-7; TRBD2 aligns across 8 bases. Germline trimming cut 1 base from V and 5 bases from J; bases unmatched to any gene: 10. Germline loops: CDR1 LNHNV, CDR2 YYDKDF (reference sequence). The CDR3 runs 16 residues. CDR3 loop: CATSRAPTSGDHEQYF. The CDR3 nucleotides are TGTGCCACCAGCAGAGCGCCCACTAGCGGAGACCACGAGCAGTACTTC. Complete variable domain (other parts from reference TRBV15 and TRBJ2-7): DAMVIQNPRYQVTQFGKPVTLSCSQTLNHNVMYWYQQKSSQAPKLLFHYYDKDFNNEADTPDNFQSRRPNTSFCFLDIRSPGLGDTAMYLCATSRAPTSGDHEQYFGPGTRLTVT.

The chain combines TRBV18 with TRBJ2-1, with D maybe TRBD1 (7 bases). The V end was cut by 5 bases, the J end by 5 bases, with 13 bases between. Germline loops: CDR1 KGHSH, CDR2 LQKENI. The CDR3 runs to 14 residues. CDR3 in amino acids: CASSKDRTNNEQFF. The CDR3 DNA follows: TGTGCCAGCTCAAAGGACAGGACTAACAATGAGCAGTTCTTC.

The rearrangement joins TRBV6-4 to TRBJ1-1; D may be TRBD1 (5 bases). CDR1 MRHNA and CDR2 SNTAGT come from the germline V gene. The CDR3 has 13 amino acids. The V gene lost 4 bases and the J gene lost 1 base, with 7 bases spanning the gap. The CDR3 DNA reads as TGTGCCAGCAGTGCCGACAGGAACACTGAAGCTTTCTTT. This codes for CASSADRNTEAFF.

This rearrangement joins TRBV18 to TRBJ2-7; D possibly matches TRBD1 or TRBD2 (5 bases each). Per germline, CDR1 KGHSH and CDR2 LQKENI. Deletions cut 3 bases from V and 3 bases from J, with 18 bases between. There are 16 residues in the CDR3. The CDR3 sequence is CASSPSGTEAYYEQYF. For the CDR3, the DNA is TGTGCCAGCTCACCGTCCGGGACCGAAGCCTACTACGAGCAGTACTTC.

The chain recombines TRBV11-2 with TRBJ1-4; D gene uncertain. This CDR3 is built from 14 residues. V dropped 5 bases and J dropped 4 bases, with 11 bases sitting between them. Germline CDR1 and CDR2: SGHAT and FQNNGV. CDR3 in DNA: TGTGCCAGCAGCCCTCTTCAGGTTAATGAAAAACTGTTTTTT. This codes for CASSPLQVNEKLFF. Full variable domain (missing parts from reference TRBV11-2 and TRBJ1-4): EAGVAQSPRYKIIEKRQSVAFWCNPISGHATLYWYQQILGQGPKLLIQFQNNGVVDDSQLPKDRFSAERLKGVDSTLKIQPAKLEDSAVYLCASSPLQVNEKLFFGSGTQLSVL.